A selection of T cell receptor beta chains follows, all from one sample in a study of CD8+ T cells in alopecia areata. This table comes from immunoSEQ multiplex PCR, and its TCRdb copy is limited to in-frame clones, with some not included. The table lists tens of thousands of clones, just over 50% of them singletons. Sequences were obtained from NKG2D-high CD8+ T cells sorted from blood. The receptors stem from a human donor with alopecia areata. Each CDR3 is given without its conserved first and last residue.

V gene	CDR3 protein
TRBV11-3	ASNSGTGVLEQY
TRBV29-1	SVEVTGTGVLAGANVLT
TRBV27	ASSPFSNYGYT
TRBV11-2	ASTLVQGRTGELF
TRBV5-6	ASSFTWNEQF
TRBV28	ASSLPPPPRHDEQF
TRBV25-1	ASSEWDYTYEQY
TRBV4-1	ASSQVTGSHNEQF
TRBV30	ACPGGPLGLD
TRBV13	ASSLGRGLGEAF
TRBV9	ASSVEGLSAEAF
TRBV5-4	ASSWGNAGEQY
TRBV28	ASSFRWGDEAF
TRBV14	ASSQDGGRIYGYT
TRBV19	ASSIGGSLIQF
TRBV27	ASSYGTNEQF
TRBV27	ASSLRSGFQPQH
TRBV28	ASSWRLQETQY
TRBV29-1	SGIYNEQF
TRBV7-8	ASSFLGGGQETQY
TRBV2	ASSPPGYT
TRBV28	ASRLQGRGEQY
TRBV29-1	SVEERDLGYEQY
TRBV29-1	SVNNEQF